Below are 10 T cell receptor beta chains sequenced from a single sample in a study of blood T cells in healthy people across ages (dated by TCRdb to between 2015 and 2017). The protocol used for the library was 5' RACE. The instrument was an Illumina HiSeq 2500. A second PCR of roughly 6 to 11 cycles was performed with a sample-barcoded 5' primer and a J-beta primer mix. The raw public data were reprocessed by TCRdb itself: fastp quality trimming at Q25, MiXCR clonotype calling, in-frame beta chains only. Every entry covers one CDR3 protein and lists the most common genes and DNA from its rows. The sample table holds 800,000 to 900,000 distinct CDR3 sequences, of which about 59% were seen once. Around a quarter of the sample is taken by the ten largest. Sequencing was performed on blood. These TCRs come from a young man in good health.

The chain carries TRBV28 and TRBJ1-2; TRBD1 aligns across 10 bases. Germline V gives CDR1 MDHEN, CDR2 SYDVKM. V gave up 3 bases and J gave up 8 bases; unmatched junction bases: 9. The CDR3 covers 15 residues. The CDR3 coding sequence is TGTGCCAGCAGTTTCCCTGGGACAGGGGAGAAAGGCTACACCTTC. It yields the protein CASSFPGTGEKGYTF.

CDR3 DNA sequence: TGTGCCAGCAGCTTATCGGGACAGTATGATTCACCCCTCCACTTT. Amino acids: CASSLSGQYDSPLHF. The rearrangement uses TRBV7-9 and TRBJ1-6; TRBD1 matches at 7 bases. CDR1 SEHNR and CDR2 FQNEAQ come from the germline V gene (reference sequence). The CDR3 is made up of 15 amino acids. V lost 2 bases, J lost 8 bases, and 6 bases stayed unmatched.

The rearrangement links TRBV25-1 to TRBJ2-3; D might be TRBD1 (6 bases). The CDR3 has 14 residues. Germline V lookup: CDR1 MGHDK, CDR2 SYGVNS. V dropped 3 bases and J dropped 4 bases, with 11 bases sitting between them. In DNA, the CDR3 is TGTGCCAGCAGTGAGTCAGGGGCATCAGATACGCAGTATTTT. It yields the protein CASSESGASDTQYF.

The chain joins TRBV6-5 to TRBJ2-7; D might be TRBD2 (5 bases). Germline CDR1 and CDR2: MNHEY and SVGAGI. The CDR3 totals 14 residues. The V end was cut by 6 bases, the J end by 3 bases, with 15 bases between. In DNA form, the CDR3 reads TGTGCCAGCAGCCGGGAACACAACATCTACGAGCAGTACTTC. This gives the protein CASSREHNIYEQYF.

The chain combines TRBV27 with TRBJ2-3, with 12 bases that match TRBD2. The germline V gene encodes CDR1 MNHEY and CDR2 SMNVEV (reference sequence). V gave up 5 bases and J gave up 2 bases; unmatched junction bases: 11. The length of the CDR3 is 18 residues. Written as DNA, the CDR3 is TGTGCCAGCAGTCCCGTCGGGACTAGCGGGCGAGACACAGATACGCAGTATTTT. This gives the protein CASSPVGTSGRDTDTQYF.

The chain joins TRBV5-6 to TRBJ2-7; 7 positions match TRBD1. Germline lookup yields CDR1 SGHDT and CDR2 YYEEEE. J was trimmed by 2 bases and V by 2 bases; bases with no gene match: 10. This CDR3 has 16 amino acids. The chain's CDR3 is CASSFSLDRTPYEQYF. In DNA, the CDR3 is TGTGCCAGCAGCTTTTCGCTGGACAGGACCCCCTACGAGCAGTACTTC.

V is TRBV20-1 and J is TRBJ1-1; unclear D gene. The CDR3 runs to 13 residues. Germline V gene lookup returns CDR1 DFQATT and CDR2 SNEGSKA (reference sequence). V lost 6 bases and J lost 1, with 12 bases in between. The CDR3 here is CSAYGRGNTEAFF. The CDR3 DNA is TGCAGTGCCTACGGCCGGGGGAACACTGAAGCTTTCTTT.

V is TRBV6-2 or TRBV6-3 and J is TRBJ2-7; 8 bases fit TRBD1. The length of the CDR3 is 15 residues. The V gene's germline CDR1 is MNHEY and CDR2 SVGEGT. V shed 6 bases, J shed 3 bases, and the junction held 10 bases outside the gene matches. CDR3 residues: CASRDTGQAYYEQYF. The CDR3 bases are TGTGCCAGCAGAGACACGGGACAGGCCTACTACGAGCAGTACTTC.

The J gene is TRBJ2-7, the V gene TRBV12-3 or TRBV12-4; the D call may be TRBD1 or TRBD2 (5 bases each). V dropped 3 bases and J dropped 7 bases, with 16 bases sitting between them. This CDR3 has 14 amino acids. CDR3 region: CASSFLDRGGEQYF. CDR3 nucleotide sequence: TGTGCCAGCAGTTTCCTCGACCGTGGGGGTGAGCAGTACTTC.

The chain couples TRBV4-2 to TRBJ2-1; no definite D call. V was shortened by 1 base and J by 10 bases, with 8 bases between the two germline ends. The germline V gene encodes CDR1 LGHNA and CDR2 YNFKEQ. CDR3 size: 12 residues. The CDR3 sequence: CASSQAGLEQFF. Written as DNA, the CDR3 is TGTGCCAGCAGCCAAGCCGGATTGGAGCAGTTCTTC.